This TCR beta chain was obtained from a study of PD-L1 blockade in urothelial cancer. Study background: T cell content in blood samples showed a median of about 150,000.

Trimming took 0 bases from V and 0 from J, leaving 12 bases between them. Germline values: CDR1 SGHVS, CDR2 FQNEAQ. This CDR3 has 16 residues. Clones were read by immunoSEQ multiplex PCR, and TCRdb kept only the in-frame ones, dropping some. The table records 90,000 to 100,000 clones, around 90% of them present only once. Noted time point: pretreatment peripheral blood. Points on this clone: Antigen unknown.

Study observations and caveats: Tumor-associated clones in blood expanded more at 3 weeks in durable-benefit patients.

The sequence was collected from a man in his 60s with urothelial cancer. This chain joins TRBV7-8 and TRBJ2-7, with D perhaps TRBD2 (5 bases). The sample in question was PBMCs, obtained around atezolizumab (anti-PD-L1) treatment. The CDR3 nucleotides read TGTGCCAGCAGCTTAGCGCCGGACTGGAGCTCCTACGAGCAGTACTTC. It translates to CASSLAPDWSSYEQYF. The complete variable domain, with remaining parts taken from reference TRBV7-8 and TRBJ2-7, reads GAGVSQSPRYKVAKRGQDVALRCDPISGHVSLFWYQQALGQGPEFLTYFQNEAQLDKSGLPSDRFFAERPEGSVSTLKIQRTQQEDSAVYLCASSLAPDWSSYEQYFGPGTRLTVT.